The 3 T cell receptor beta chains listed next were all sequenced from one sample in a study of shared clonotypes between healthy human individuals. Clones were read by immunoSEQ multiplex PCR, and TCRdb kept only the in-frame ones, dropping some. The repertoire holds some 2,500,000 clones, with approximately 93% as singletons. What was sequenced was naive CD4+ T cells from PBMCs. Subset denoted: CD45RA+ positively selected. The receptors originated from a young man in good health. Some clones in this sample may be carry-over from other donors' samples.

This rearrangement joins TRBV18 to TRBJ2-5; D unresolved. V was shortened by 1 base and J by 11 bases, with 11 bases between the two germline ends. The CDR3 runs 12 residues. CDR1 and CDR2 (germline): KGHSH, LQKENI. The CDR3 nucleotides read TGTGCCAGCTCACCACAGCACCTTCGACAGTACTTC. Residues: CASSPQHLRQYF.

V is TRBV6-6 and J is TRBJ1-1; 8 nucleotides line up with TRBD1. The CDR3 covers 14 residues. Germline V lookup: CDR1 MNHNY, CDR2 SVGAGI (reference sequence). V shed 2 bases, J shed 4 bases, and the junction held 3 bases outside the gene matches. Here the CDR3 DNA reads TGTGCCAGCAGTTACACGGACAGGGTCACTGAAGCTTTCTTT. This gives the protein CASSYTDRVTEAFF.

V is TRBV9 and J is TRBJ2-3; D possibly uses TRBD1 or TRBD2 (5 bases each). Trimming took off 4 bases at V and 10 bases at J, with 19 bases between the two ends. The CDR3 has 14 amino acids. Germline CDR1 SGDLS, CDR2 YYNGEE. The CDR3 spells CASSLTLDWGSQYF. For the CDR3, the DNA is TGTGCCAGCAGCCTCACCCTCGACTGGGGGTCGCAGTATTTT. The variable domain in full, completed from reference TRBV9 and TRBJ2-3, reads DSGVTQTPKHLITATGQRVTLRCSPRSGDLSVYWYQQSLDQGLQFLIQYYNGEERAKGNILERFSAQQFPDLHSELNLSSLELGDSALYFCASSLTLDWGSQYFGPGTRLTVL.